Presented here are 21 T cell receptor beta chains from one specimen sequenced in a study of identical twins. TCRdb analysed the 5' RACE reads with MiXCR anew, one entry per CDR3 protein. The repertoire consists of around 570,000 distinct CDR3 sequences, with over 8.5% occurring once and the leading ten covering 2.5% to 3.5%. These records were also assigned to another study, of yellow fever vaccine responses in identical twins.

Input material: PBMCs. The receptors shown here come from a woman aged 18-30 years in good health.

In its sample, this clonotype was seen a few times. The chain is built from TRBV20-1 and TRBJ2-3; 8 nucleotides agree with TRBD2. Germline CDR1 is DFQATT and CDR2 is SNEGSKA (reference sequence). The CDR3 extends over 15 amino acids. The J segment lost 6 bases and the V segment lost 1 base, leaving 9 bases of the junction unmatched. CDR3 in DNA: TGCAGTGCTAGAGGAAGTAACGGGGGGGCGGATACGCAGTATTTT. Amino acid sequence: CSARGSNGGADTQYF.

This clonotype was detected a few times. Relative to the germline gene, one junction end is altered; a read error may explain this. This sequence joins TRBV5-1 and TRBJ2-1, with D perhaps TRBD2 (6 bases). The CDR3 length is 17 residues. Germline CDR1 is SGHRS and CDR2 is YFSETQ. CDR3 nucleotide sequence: TGCGCCAGCACCTTGGAGGGTATTGGCGGGCTCACGAATGAGCAGTTCTTC. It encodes CASTLEGIGGLTNEQFF.

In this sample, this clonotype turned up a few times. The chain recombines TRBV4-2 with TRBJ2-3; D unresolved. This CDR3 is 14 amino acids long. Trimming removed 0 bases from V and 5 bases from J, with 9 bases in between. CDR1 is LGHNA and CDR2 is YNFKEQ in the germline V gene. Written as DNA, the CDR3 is TGTGCCAGCAGCCAAGATCAAGATATAGATACGCAGTATTTT. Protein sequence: CASSQDQDIDTQYF.

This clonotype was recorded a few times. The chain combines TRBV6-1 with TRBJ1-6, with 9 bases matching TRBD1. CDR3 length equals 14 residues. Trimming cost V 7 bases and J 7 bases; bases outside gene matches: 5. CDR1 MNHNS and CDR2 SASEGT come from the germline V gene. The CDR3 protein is CASTRDRVNSPLHF. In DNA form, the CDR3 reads TGTGCCAGCACCAGGGACAGGGTGAATTCACCCCTCCACTTT.

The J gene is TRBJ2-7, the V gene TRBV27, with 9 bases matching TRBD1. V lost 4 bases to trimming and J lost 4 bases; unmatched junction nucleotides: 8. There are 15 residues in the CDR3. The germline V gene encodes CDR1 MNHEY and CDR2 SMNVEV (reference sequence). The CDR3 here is CASSSAPGQGYEQYF. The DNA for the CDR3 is TGTGCCAGCAGTTCCGCACCGGGACAGGGTTACGAGCAGTACTTC.

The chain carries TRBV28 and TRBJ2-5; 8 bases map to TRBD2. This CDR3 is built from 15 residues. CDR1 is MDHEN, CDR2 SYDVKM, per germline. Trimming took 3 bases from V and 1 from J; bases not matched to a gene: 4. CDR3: CASSFGSGAQETQYF. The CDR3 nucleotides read TGTGCCAGCAGTTTCGGTAGCGGGGCCCAAGAGACCCAGTACTTC.

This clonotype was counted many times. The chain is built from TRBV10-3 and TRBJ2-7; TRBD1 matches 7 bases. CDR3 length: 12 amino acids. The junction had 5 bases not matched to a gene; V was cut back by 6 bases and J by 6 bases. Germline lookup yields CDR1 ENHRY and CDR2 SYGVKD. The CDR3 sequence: CAIRDRVGEQYF. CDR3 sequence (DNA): TGTGCCATCAGAGACAGGGTCGGCGAGCAGTACTTC.

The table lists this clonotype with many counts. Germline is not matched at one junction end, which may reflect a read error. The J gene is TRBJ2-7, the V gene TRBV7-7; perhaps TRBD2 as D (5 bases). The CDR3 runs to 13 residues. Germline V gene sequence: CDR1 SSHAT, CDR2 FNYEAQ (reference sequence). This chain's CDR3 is CASSLAPGYEQYF. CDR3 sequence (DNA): TGTGCTAGCAGCTTAGCGCCCGGATACGAGCAGTACTTC.

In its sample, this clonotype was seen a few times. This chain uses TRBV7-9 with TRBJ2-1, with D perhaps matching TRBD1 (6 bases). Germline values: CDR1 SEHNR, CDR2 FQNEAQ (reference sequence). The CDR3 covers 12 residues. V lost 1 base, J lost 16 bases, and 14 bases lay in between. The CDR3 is CASSLGGRGEFF. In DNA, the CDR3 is TGTGCCAGCAGCTTAGGGGGCAGGGGTGAATTCTTC.

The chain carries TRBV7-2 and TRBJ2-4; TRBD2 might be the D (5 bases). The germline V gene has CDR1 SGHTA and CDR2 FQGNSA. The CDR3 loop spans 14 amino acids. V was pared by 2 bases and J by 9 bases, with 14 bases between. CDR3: CASSLTEGYGIQYF. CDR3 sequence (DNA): TGTGCCAGCAGCTTAACTGAGGGATACGGCATTCAGTACTTC.

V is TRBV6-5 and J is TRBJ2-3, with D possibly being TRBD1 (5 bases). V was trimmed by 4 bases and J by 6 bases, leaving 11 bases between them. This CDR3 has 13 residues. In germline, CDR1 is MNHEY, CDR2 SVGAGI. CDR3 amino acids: CASSSLGVDTQYF. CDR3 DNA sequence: TGTGCCAGCAGTTCCTTAGGGGTCGATACGCAGTATTTT.

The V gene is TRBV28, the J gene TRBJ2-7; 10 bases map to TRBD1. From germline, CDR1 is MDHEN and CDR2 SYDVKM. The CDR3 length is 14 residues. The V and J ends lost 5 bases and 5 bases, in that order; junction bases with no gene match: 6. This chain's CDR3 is CASSPGQGFDEQYF. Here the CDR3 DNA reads TGTGCCAGCAGTCCGGGACAGGGGTTCGACGAGCAGTACTTC.

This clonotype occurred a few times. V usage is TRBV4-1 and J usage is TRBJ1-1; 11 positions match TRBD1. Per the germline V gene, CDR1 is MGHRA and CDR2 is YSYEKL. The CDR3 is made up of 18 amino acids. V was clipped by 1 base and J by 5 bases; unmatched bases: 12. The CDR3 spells CASSQVAGQGAGETEAFF. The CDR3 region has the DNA TGCGCCAGCAGCCAAGTTGCTGGACAGGGGGCTGGAGAAACTGAAGCTTTCTTT.

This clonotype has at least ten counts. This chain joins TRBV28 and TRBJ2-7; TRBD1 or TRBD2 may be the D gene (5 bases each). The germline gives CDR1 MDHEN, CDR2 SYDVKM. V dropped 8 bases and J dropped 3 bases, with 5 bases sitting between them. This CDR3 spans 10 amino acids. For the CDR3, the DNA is TGTGCCAGCGGGGGCTACGAGCAGTACTTC. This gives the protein CASGGYEQYF.

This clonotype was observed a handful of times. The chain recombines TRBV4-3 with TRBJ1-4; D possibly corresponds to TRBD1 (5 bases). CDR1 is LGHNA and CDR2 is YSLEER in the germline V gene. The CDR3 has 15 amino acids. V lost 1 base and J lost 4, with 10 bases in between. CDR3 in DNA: TGCGCCAGCAGCCAAGGGGGCGGGGTTAATGAAAAACTGTTTTTT. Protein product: CASSQGGGVNEKLFF.

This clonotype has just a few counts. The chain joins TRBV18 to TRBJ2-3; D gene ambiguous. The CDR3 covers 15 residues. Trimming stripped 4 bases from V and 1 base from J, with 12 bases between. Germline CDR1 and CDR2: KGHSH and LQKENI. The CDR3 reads CASSRGDTRTDTQYF. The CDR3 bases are TGTGCCAGCTCACGCGGAGACACCCGCACAGATACGCAGTATTTT.

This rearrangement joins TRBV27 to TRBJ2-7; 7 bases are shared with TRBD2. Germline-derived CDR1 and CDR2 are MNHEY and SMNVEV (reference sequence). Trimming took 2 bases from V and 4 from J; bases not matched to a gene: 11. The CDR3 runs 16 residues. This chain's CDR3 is CASSLRGAAGLYEQYF. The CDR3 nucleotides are TGTGCCAGCAGTTTACGGGGAGCAGCGGGGCTGTACGAGCAGTACTTC.

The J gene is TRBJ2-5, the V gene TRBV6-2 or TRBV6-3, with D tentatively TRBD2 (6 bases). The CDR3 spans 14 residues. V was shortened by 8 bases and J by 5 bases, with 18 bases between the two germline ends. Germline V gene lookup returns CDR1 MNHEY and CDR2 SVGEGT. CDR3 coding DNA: TGTGCCAGCCGCAGCCCGGGGGAGCCTGAGACCCAGTACTTC. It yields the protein CASRSPGEPETQYF.

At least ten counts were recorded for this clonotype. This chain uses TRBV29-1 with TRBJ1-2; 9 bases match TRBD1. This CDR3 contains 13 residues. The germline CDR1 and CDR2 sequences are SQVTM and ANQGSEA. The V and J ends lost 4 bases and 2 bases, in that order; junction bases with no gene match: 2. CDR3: CSVGTGENYGYTF. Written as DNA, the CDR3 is TGCAGCGTTGGGACAGGGGAGAACTATGGCTACACCTTC.

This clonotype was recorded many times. The DNA of the CDR3 is TGTGCCAGCAGCACAATTAGCGGGGGCTTTGGGAATGAGCAGTTCTTC. Protein sequence: CASSTISGGFGNEQFF. V usage is TRBV9 and J usage is TRBJ2-1; TRBD2 agrees at 9 bases. The V gene's germline CDR1 is SGDLS and CDR2 YYNGEE. J was trimmed by 7 bases and V by 4 bases; bases with no gene match: 12. This CDR3 has 16 amino acids.

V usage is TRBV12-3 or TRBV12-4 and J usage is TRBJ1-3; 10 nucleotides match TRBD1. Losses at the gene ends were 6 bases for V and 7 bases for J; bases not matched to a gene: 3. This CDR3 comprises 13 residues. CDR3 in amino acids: CASRPGQGNTIYF. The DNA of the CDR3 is TGTGCCAGCAGACCGGGACAGGGGAACACCATATATTTT.